The rows below give T cell receptor beta chains drawn from one sample of a study of regulatory T cells in long-lasting Graves disease. TCRdb reanalysed the multiplex PCR reads using MiXCR and keeps one entry per CDR3 protein. The table lists over 650,000 distinct CDR3 sequences, approximately 31% of them singletons. This sample comprised peripheral blood mononuclear cells (PBMCs), obtained when the disease was refractory, from a patient treated with antithyroid drugs. Receptor source: a female donor with Graves disease. Each CDR3 is given without its conserved first and last residue. D genes are given only for firm matches.

V gene,J gene,D gene,CDR3 protein
TRBV28,TRBJ1-3,NA,ASSFLGVGNTIY
TRBV6-2/TRBV6-3,TRBJ2-7,NA,ASSLLLGEQY
TRBV6-2/TRBV6-3,TRBJ1-5,NA,ASSEAWDEGNQSQH
TRBV20-1,TRBJ2-2,NA,SAKDLVGELF
TRBV12-3/TRBV12-4,TRBJ1-1,NA,ASRPSGTQNTEAF
TRBV7-9,TRBJ1-1,NA,ASSLGEENTEAF
TRBV3-1,TRBJ2-2,TRBD2,ASSQDSLAVNTGELF
TRBV2,TRBJ1-1,NA,ASTPLSGHFNTEAF
TRBV2,TRBJ2-5,NA,ASRGQLQESQY
TRBV2,TRBJ1-4,NA,ASTRGATNEKLF
TRBV20-1,TRBJ2-7,NA,SARRTGRYEQY
TRBV10-3,TRBJ1-2,NA,ASSYYGGGYT
TRBV12-5,TRBJ2-2,TRBD1,ASGLVNKDRVDTGELF
TRBV6-5,TRBJ2-7,NA,ASSYELSYEQY
TRBV28,TRBJ1-6,NA,ASSLGGLRGSPLH
TRBV3-1,TRBJ2-7,NA,ASSQPLSAGPYEQY
TRBV28,TRBJ1-6,NA,ASSPTLRTAYNSPLH
TRBV11-2,TRBJ2-3,TRBD1,ASSSDRGKSPGTDTQY
TRBV28,TRBJ1-5,NA,ASSLIGFWQGLSNQPQH
TRBV19,TRBJ1-4,NA,ASKSQGNYGKLF
TRBV12-3/TRBV12-4,TRBJ2-7,TRBD1,ASSLNPRQGPSYEQY
TRBV27,TRBJ2-7,TRBD2,ASSLFPSGRVGEQY
TRBV6-1,TRBJ1-1,TRBD1,ASSHQGAEAF
TRBV12-3/TRBV12-4,TRBJ1-1,NA,ASRAPGNTEAF
TRBV6-1,TRBJ2-1,TRBD1,ASSEQGANEQF
TRBV13,TRBJ2-7,TRBD1,ASRRSWTGGEEQY